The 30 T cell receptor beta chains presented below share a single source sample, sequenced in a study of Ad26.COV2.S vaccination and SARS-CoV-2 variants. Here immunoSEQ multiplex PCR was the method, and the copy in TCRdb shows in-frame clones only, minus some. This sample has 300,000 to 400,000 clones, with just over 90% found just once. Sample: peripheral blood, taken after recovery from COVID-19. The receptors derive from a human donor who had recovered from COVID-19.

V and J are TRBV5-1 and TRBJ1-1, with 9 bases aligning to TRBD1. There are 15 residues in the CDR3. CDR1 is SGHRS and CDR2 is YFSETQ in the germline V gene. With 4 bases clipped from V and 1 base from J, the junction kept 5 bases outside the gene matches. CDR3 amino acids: CASSLYRGRNTEAFF. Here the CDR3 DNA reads TGCGCCAGCAGCCTTTACAGGGGGCGGAACACTGAAGCTTTCTTT.

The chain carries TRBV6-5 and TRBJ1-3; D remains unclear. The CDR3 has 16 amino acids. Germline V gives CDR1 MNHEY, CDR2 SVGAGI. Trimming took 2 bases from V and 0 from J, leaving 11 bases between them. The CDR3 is CASSYLDPISGNTIYF. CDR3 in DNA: TGTGCCAGCAGTTACCTCGACCCTATCTCTGGAAACACCATATATTTT.

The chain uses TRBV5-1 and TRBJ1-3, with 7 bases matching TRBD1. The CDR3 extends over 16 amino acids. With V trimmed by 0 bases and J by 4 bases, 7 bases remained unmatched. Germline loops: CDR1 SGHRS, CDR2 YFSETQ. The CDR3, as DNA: TGCGCCAGCAGCTTGGACAGGGGAAACTCCGGAAACACCATATATTTT. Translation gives CASSLDRGNSGNTIYF.

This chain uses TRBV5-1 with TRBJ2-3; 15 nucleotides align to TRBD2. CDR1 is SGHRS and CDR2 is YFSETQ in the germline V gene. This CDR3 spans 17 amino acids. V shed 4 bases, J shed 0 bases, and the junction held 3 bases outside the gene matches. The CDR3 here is CASSGTSGGPSTDTQYF. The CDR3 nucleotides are TGCGCCAGCAGCGGGACTAGCGGGGGGCCCAGCACAGATACGCAGTATTTT.

The CDR3 DNA follows: TGTGCCAGCACCAAAACAGGGACCGGGGCCAACGTCCTGACTTTC. Translated: CASTKTGTGANVLTF. The chain combines TRBV6-4 with TRBJ2-6; D is possibly TRBD1 (6 bases). V shed 7 bases and J shed 4 bases, with 14 bases lying between them. The germline gives CDR1 MRHNA, CDR2 SNTAGT. There are 15 residues in the CDR3.

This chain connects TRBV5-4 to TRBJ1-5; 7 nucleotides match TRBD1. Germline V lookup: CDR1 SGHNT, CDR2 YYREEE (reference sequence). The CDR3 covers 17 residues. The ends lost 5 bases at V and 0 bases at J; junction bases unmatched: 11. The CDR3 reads CASRLKGARGSNQPQHF. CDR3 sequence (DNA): TGTGCCAGCAGACTAAAGGGGGCGAGAGGTAGCAATCAGCCCCAGCATTTT.

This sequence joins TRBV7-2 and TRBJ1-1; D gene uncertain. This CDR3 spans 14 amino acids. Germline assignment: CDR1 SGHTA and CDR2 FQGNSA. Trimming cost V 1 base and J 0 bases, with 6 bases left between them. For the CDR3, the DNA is TGTGCCAGCAGCTTAGAGGGATTGAACACTGAAGCTTTCTTT. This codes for CASSLEGLNTEAFF.

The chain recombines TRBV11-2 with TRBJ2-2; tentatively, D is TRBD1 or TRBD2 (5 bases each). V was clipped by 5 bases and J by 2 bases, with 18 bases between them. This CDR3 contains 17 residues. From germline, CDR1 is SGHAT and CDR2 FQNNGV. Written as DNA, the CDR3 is TGTGCCAGCAGCCCCCCTCCCGGGACGGACAACACCGGGGAGCTGTTTTTT. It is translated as CASSPPPGTDNTGELFF.

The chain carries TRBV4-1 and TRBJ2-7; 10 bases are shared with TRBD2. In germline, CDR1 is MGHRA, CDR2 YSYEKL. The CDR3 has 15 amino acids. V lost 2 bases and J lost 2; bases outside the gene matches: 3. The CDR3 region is CASSQKRGGPYEQYF. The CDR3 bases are TGCGCCAGCAGCCAAAAGCGGGGGGGCCCCTACGAGCAGTACTTC.

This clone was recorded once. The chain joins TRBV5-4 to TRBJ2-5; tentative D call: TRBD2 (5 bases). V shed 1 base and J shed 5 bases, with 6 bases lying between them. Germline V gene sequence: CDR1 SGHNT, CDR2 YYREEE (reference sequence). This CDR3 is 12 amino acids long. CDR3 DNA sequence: TGTGCCAGCAGCTTGACGGGGGAGACCCAGTACTTC. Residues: CASSLTGETQYF.

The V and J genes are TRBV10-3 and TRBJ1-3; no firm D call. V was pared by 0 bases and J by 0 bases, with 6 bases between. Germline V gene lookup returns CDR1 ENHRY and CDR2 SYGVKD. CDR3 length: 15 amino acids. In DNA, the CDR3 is TGTGCCATCAGTGAGTCGGGGAACTCTGGAAACACCATATATTTT. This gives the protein CAISESGNSGNTIYF.

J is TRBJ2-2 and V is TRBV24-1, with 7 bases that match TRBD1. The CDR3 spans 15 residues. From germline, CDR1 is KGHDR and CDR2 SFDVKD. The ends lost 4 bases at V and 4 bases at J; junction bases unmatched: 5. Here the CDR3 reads CATSEGGNPTGELFF. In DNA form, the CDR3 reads TGTGCCACCAGTGAAGGGGGCAATCCCACCGGGGAGCTGTTTTTT.

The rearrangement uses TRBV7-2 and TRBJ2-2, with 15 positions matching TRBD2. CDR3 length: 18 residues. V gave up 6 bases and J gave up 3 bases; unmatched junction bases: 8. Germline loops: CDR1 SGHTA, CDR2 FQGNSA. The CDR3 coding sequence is TGTGCCAGCAGGAAAGGACTAGCGGGGGGGCCGGACACCGGGGAGCTGTTTTTT. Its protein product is CASRKGLAGGPDTGELFF.

The CDR3: CASSPSGTGGTEAFF. CDR3 bases: TGTGCCAGCAGCCCTTCCGGGACAGGGGGGACTGAAGCTTTCTTT. V is TRBV9 and J is TRBJ1-1; 11 bases agree with TRBD1. This CDR3 spans 15 amino acids. The germline V gene encodes CDR1 SGDLS and CDR2 YYNGEE. Trimming took 4 bases from V and 5 from J; bases not matched to a gene: 7.

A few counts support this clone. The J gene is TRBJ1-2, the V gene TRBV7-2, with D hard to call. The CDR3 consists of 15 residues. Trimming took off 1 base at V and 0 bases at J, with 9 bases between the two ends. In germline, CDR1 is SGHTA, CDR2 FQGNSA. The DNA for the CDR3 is TGTGCCAGCAGCTTAGGTTCAGAAACTAACTATGGCTACACCTTC. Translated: CASSLGSETNYGYTF. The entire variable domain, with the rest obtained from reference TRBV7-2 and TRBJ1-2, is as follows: GAGVSQSPSNKVTEKGKDVELRCDPISGHTALYWYRQSLGQGLEFLIYFQGNSAPDKSGLPSDRFSAERTGGSVSTLTIQRTQQEDSAVYLCASSLGSETNYGYTFGSGTRLTVV.

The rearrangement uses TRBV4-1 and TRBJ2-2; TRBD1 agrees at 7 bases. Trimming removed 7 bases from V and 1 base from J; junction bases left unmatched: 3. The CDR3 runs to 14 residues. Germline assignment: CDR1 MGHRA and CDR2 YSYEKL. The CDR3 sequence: CASTRQGNTGELFF. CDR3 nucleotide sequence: TGCGCCAGCACGCGACAGGGGAACACCGGGGAGCTGTTTTTT.

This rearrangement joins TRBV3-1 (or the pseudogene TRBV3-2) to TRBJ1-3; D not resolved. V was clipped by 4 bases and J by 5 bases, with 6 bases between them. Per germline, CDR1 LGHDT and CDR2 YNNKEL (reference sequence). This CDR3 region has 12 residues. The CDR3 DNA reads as TGTGCCAGCAGCCGGGTCCGAAACACCATATATTTT. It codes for CASSRVRNTIYF.

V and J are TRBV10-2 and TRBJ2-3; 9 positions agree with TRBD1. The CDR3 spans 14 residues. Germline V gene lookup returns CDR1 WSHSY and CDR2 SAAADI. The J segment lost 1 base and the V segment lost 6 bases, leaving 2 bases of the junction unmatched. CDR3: CASRRDRGTDTQYF. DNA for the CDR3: TGCGCCAGCAGACGGGACAGGGGCACAGATACGCAGTATTTT.

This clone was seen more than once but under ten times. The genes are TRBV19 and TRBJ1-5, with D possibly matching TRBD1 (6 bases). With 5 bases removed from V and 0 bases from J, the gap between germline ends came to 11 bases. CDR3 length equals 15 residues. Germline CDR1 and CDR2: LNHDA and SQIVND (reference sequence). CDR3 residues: CASSGRRGSNQPQHF. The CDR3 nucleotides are TGTGCCAGTAGTGGGCGCAGGGGTAGCAATCAGCCCCAGCATTTT.

This CDR3 reads CASSVTDTQYF. DNA for the CDR3: TGTGCCAGCAGTGTGACAGATACGCAGTATTTT. This chain joins TRBV27 and TRBJ2-3; no clear D gene. There are 11 residues in the CDR3. The V and J ends lost 5 bases and 3 bases respectively, with 3 bases between them. From germline, CDR1 is MNHEY and CDR2 SMNVEV (reference sequence).

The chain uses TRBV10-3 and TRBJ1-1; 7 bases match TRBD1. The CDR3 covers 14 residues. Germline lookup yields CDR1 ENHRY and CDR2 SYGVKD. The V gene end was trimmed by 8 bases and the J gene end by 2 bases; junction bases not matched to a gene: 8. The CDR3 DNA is TGTGCCATCGGAACAGGGGCTAAAAACACTGAAGCTTTCTTT. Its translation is CAIGTGAKNTEAFF.

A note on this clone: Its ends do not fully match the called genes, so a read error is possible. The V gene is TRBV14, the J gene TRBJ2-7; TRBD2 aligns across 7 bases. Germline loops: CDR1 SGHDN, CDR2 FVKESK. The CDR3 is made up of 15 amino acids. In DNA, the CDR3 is TGTGCCAACAGCCCGCGACTAGCCCGGTCCTACGAGCAGTACTTC. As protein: CANSPRLARSYEQYF.

The CDR3 bases are TGTGCCATCAGAGGGACCGTTCAAGGAGATACGCAGTATTTT. Translated, it gives CAIRGTVQGDTQYF. The genes are TRBV10-3 and TRBJ2-3; D tentatively fits TRBD1 or TRBD2 (5 bases each). Germline lookup yields CDR1 ENHRY and CDR2 SYGVKD. Between the trimmed V and J ends, which lost 6 bases and 5 bases, there was a span of 15 bases. The CDR3 loop spans 14 amino acids.

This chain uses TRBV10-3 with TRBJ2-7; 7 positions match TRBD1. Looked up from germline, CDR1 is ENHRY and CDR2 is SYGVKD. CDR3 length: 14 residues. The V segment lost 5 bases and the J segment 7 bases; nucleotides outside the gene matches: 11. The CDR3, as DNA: TGTGCCATCAGTCCGGTCACAGGGGTAGAGGAGCAGTACTTC. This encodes CAISPVTGVEEQYF.

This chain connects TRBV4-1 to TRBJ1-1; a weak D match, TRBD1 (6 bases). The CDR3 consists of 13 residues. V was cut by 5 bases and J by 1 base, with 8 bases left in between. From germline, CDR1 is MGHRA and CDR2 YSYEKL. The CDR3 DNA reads TGCGCCAGCAGCACACAGGGGAACACTGAAGCTTTCTTT. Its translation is CASSTQGNTEAFF.

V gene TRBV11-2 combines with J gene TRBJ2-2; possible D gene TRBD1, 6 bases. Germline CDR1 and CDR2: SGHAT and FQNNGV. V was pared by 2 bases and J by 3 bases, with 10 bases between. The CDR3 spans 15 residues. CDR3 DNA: TGTGCCAGCAGCTTAACAGGGCCATACACCGGGGAGCTGTTTTTT. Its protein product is CASSLTGPYTGELFF.

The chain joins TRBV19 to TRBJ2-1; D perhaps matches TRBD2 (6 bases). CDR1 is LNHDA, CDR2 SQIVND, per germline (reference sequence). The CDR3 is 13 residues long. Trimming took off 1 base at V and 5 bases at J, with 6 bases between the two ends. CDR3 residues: CASSIGGDNEQFF. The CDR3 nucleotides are TGTGCCAGTAGTATAGGGGGGGACAATGAGCAGTTCTTC.

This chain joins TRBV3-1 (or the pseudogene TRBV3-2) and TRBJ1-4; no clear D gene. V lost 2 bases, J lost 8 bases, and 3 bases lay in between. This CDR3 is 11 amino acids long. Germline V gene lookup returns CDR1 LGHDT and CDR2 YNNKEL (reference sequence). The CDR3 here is CASSQKEKLFF. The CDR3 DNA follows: TGTGCCAGCAGCCAAAAAGAAAAACTGTTTTTT.

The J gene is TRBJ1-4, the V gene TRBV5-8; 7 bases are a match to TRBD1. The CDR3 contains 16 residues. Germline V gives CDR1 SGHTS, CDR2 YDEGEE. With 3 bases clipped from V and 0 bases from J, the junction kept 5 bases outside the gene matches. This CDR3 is CASSWGTAATNEKLFF. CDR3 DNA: TGTGCCAGCAGCTGGGGGACAGCTGCAACTAATGAAAAACTGTTTTTT.

DNA of the CDR3: TGTGCCAGCAGTTACTCGAGGGTCTCCACCTACAATGAGCAGTTCTTC. Translated: CASSYSRVSTYNEQFF. This chain connects TRBV6-5 to TRBJ2-1; weak D call: TRBD2 (5 bases). The length of the CDR3 is 16 residues. The germline V gene has CDR1 MNHEY and CDR2 SVGAGI. The V and J ends lost 0 bases and 2 bases respectively, with 11 bases between them.